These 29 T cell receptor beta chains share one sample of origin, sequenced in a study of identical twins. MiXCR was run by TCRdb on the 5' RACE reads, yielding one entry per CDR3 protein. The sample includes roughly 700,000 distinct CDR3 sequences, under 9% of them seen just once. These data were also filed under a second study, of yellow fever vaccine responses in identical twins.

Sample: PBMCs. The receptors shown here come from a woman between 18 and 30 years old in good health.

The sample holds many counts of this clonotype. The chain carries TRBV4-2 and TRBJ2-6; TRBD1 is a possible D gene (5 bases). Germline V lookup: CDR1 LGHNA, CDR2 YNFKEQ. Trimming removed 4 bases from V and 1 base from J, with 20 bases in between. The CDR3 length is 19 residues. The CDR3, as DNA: TGTGCCAGCAGCCCACAGGTGGGGTCTTTGACGTCTGGGGCCAACGTCCTGACTTTC. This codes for CASSPQVGSLTSGANVLTF.

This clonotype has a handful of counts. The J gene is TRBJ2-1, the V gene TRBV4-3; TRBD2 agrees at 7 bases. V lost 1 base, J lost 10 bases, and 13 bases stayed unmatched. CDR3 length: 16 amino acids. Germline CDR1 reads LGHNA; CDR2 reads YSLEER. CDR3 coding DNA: TGCGCCAGCAGCCAAGGCCTTGGACTAGATGCTTTCGAGCAGTTCTTC. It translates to CASSQGLGLDAFEQFF.

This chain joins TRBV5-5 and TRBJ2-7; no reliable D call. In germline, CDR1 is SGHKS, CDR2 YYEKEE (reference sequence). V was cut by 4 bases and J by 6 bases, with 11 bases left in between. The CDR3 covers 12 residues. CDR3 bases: TGTGCCAGCAGCGGGATAGGTTCCGAGCAGTACTTC. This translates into CASSGIGSEQYF. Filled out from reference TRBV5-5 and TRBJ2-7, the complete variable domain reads DAGVTQSPTHLIKTRGQQVTLRCSPISGHKSVSWYQQVLGQGPQFIFQYYEKEERGRGNFPDRFSARQFPNYSSELNVNALLLGDSALYLCASSGIGSEQYFGPGTRLTVT.

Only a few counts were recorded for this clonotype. CDR3 in DNA: TGTGCCACCAGCCCCCGGGAGGAGTATACCAATGAGCAGTTCTTC. It encodes CATSPREEYTNEQFF. The chain carries TRBV15 and TRBJ2-1, with 7 bases fitting TRBD2. Germline trimming cut 5 bases from V and 6 bases from J; bases unmatched to any gene: 10. The CDR3 has 15 amino acids. Germline CDR1 LNHNV, CDR2 YYDKDF (reference sequence).

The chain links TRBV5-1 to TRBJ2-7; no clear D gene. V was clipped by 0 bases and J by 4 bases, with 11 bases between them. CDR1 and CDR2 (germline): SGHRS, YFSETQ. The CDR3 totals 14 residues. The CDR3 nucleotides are TGCGCCAGCAGCTTGGTTTCCAGTGGGTACGAGCAGTACTTC. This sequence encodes CASSLVSSGYEQYF.

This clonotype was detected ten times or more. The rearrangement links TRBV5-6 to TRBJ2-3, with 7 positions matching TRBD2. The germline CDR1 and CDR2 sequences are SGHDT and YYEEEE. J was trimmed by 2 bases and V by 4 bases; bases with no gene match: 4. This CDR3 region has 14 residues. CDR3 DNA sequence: TGTGCCAGCAGCCTAGGACTAGACACAGATACGCAGTATTTT. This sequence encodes CASSLGLDTDTQYF.

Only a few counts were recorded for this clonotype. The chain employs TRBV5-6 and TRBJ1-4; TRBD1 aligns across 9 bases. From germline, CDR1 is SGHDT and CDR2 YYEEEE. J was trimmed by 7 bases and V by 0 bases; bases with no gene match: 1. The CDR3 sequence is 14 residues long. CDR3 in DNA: TGTGCCAGCAGCTTGGTGGACAGGGGTGAAAAACTGTTTTTT. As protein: CASSLVDRGEKLFF.

The CDR3 nucleotides read TGTGCCAGCAGTTACACCCAGACAGGGTTCAGCCGGAACACTGAAGCTTTCTTT. Protein sequence: CASSYTQTGFSRNTEAFF. The chain recombines TRBV6-5 with TRBJ1-1, with 7 bases aligning to TRBD1. This CDR3 is 18 amino acids long. CDR1 is MNHEY, CDR2 SVGAGI, per germline. Trimming took 2 bases from V and 1 from J; bases not matched to a gene: 13.

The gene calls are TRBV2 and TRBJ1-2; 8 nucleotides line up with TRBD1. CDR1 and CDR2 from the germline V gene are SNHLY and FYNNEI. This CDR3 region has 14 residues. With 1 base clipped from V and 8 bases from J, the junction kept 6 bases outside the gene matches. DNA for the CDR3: TGTGCCAGCAGTGAAGTCGGAGGGACAGGCGGCTACACCTTC. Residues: CASSEVGGTGGYTF.

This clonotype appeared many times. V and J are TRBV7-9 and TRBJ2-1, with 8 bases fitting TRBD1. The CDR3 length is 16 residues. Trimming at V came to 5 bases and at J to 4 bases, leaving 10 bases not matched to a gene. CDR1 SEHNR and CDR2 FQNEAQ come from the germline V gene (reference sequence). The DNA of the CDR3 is TGTGCCAGCAGCCACGCGGGACAGGTCGGGTACAATGAGCAGTTCTTC. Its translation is CASSHAGQVGYNEQFF.

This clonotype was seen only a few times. Written as DNA, the CDR3 is TGTGCCAGCAGTTACTCGATAAGCTACGGGGAGAGGGACAATGAGCAGTTCTTC. Its translation: CASSYSISYGERDNEQFF. The chain recombines TRBV6-5 with TRBJ2-1, with D possibly matching TRBD2 (5 bases). The CDR3 has 18 amino acids. Looked up from germline, CDR1 is MNHEY and CDR2 is SVGAGI. With 0 bases removed from V and 5 bases from J, the gap between germline ends came to 20 bases.

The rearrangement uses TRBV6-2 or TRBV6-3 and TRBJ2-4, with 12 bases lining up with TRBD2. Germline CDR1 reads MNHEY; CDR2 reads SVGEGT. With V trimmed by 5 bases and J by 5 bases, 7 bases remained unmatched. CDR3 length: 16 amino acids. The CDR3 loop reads CASSLGLAGRQNIQYF. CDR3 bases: TGTGCCAGCAGTCTCGGACTAGCGGGGCGACAAAACATTCAGTACTTC.

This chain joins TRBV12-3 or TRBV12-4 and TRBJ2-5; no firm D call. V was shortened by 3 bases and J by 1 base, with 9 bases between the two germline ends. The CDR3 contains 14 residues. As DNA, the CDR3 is TGTGCCAGCAGTTTTAAAGGTGGCCAAGAGACCCAGTACTTC. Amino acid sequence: CASSFKGGQETQYF.

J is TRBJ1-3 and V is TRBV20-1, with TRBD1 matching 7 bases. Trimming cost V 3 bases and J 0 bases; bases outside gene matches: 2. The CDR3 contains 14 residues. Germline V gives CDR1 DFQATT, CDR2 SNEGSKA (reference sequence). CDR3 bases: TGCAGTGCTAGGCGGGACAGCTCTGGAAACACCATATATTTT. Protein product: CSARRDSSGNTIYF.

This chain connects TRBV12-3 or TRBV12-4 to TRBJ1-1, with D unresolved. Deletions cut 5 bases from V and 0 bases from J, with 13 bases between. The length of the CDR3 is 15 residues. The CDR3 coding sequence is TGTGCCAGCAGTCCACCGGGTCCCTTGAACACTGAAGCTTTCTTT. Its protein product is CASSPPGPLNTEAFF.

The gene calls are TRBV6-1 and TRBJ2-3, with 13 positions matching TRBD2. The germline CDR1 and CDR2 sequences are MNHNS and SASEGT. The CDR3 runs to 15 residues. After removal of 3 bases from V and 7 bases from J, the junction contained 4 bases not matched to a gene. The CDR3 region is CASSDTSGRANTQYF. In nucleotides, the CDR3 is TGTGCCAGCAGTGACACTAGCGGGAGGGCGAATACGCAGTATTTT.

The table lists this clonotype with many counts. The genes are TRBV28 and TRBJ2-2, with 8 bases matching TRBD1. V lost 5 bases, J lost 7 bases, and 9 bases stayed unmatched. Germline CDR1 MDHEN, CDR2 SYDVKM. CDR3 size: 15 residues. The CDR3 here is CASSIRGRGYGELFF. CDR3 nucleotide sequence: TGTGCCAGCAGTATCAGGGGGCGCGGTTACGGGGAGCTGTTTTTT.

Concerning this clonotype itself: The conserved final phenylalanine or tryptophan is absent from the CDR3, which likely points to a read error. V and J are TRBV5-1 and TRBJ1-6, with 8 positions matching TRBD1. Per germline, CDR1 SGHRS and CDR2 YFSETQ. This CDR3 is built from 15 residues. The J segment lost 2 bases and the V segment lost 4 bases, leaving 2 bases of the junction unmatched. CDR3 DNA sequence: TGCGCCAGCAGCGAGGACAGGGCCTATAATTCACCCCTCCACCTT. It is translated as CASSEDRAYNSPLHL.

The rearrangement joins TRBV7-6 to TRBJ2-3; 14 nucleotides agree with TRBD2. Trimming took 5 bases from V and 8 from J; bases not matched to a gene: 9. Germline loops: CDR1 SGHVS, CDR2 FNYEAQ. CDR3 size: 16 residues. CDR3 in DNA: TGTGCCAGCAGCCAGACTAGCGGGGGGGCCAGGAGTACGCAGTATTTT. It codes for CASSQTSGGARSTQYF.

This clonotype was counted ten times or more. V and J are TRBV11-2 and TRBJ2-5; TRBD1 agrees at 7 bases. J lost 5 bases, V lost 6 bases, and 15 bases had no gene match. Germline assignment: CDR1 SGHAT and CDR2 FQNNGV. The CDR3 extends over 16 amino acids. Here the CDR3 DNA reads TGTGCCAGCAGACTAACCGGGACAGCGGCTGTGGAGACCCAGTACTTC. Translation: CASRLTGTAAVETQYF.

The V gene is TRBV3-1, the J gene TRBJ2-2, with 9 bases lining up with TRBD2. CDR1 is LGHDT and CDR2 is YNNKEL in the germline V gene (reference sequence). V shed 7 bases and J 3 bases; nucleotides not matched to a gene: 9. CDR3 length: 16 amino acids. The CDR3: CASTAEKREDTGELFF. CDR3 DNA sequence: TGTGCCAGCACTGCGGAGAAGCGGGAGGACACCGGGGAGCTGTTTTTT.

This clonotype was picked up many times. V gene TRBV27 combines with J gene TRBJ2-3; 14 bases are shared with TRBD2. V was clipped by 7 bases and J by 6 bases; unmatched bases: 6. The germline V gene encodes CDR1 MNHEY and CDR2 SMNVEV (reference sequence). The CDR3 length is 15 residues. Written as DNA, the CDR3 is TGTGCCAGCATCTTCCGGACTAGCGGGGGGGATACGCAGTATTTT. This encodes CASIFRTSGGDTQYF.

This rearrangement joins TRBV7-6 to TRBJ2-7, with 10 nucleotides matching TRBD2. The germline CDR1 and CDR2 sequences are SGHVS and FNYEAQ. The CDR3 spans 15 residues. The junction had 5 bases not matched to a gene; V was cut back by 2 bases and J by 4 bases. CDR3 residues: CASSLTGTSEYEQYF. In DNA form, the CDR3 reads TGTGCCAGCAGCTTAACCGGGACTAGCGAATACGAGCAGTACTTC.

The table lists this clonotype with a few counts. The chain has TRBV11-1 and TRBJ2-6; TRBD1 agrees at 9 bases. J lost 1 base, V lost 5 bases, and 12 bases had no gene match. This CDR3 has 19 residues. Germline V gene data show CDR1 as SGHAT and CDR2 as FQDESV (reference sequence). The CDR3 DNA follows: TGTGCCAGCAGCCGCACCCCGGGACAGGGATTTTCTGGGGCCAACGTCCTGACTTTC. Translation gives CASSRTPGQGFSGANVLTF. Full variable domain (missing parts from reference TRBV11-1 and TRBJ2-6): EAEVAQSPRYKITEKSQAVAFWCDPISGHATLYWYRQILGQGPELLVQFQDESVVDDSQLPKDRFSAERLKGVDSTLKIQPAELGDSAMYLCASSRTPGQGFSGANVLTFGAGSRLTVL.

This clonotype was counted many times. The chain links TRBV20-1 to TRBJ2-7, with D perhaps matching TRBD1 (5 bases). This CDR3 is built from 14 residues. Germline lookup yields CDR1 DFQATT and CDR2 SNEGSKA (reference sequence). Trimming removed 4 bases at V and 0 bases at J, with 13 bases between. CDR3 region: CSAIGRDGSYEQYF. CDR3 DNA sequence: TGCAGTGCTATCGGCAGGGATGGCTCCTACGAGCAGTACTTC.

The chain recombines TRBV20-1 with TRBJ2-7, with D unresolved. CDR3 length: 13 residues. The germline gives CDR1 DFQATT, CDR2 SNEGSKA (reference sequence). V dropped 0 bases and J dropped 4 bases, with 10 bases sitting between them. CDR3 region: CSAREAGRYEQYF. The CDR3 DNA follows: TGCAGTGCTAGAGAGGCAGGCCGATACGAGCAGTACTTC.

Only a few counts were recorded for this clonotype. As DNA, the CDR3 is TGCAGTGCTGTCTCCAAGCGTTCAGATACGCAGTATTTT. It yields the protein CSAVSKRSDTQYF. The chain employs TRBV20-1 and TRBJ2-3; D is undetermined. CDR3 size: 13 residues. The germline V gene has CDR1 DFQATT and CDR2 SNEGSKA (reference sequence). Trimming removed 5 bases from V and 4 bases from J, with 13 bases in between.

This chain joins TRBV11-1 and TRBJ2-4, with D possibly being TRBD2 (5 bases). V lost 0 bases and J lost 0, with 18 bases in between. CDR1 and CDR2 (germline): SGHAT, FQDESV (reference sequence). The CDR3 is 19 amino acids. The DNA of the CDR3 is TGTGCCAGCAGCTTAGCGGAGGACTTTCGGACCCTAGCCAAAAACATTCAGTACTTC. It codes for CASSLAEDFRTLAKNIQYF.

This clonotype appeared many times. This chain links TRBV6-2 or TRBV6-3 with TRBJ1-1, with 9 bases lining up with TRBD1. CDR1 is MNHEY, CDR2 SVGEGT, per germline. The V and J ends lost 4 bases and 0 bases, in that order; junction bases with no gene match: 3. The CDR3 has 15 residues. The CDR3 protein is CASSSWDRVNTEAFF. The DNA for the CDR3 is TGTGCCAGCAGTTCTTGGGACAGGGTGAACACTGAAGCTTTCTTT.